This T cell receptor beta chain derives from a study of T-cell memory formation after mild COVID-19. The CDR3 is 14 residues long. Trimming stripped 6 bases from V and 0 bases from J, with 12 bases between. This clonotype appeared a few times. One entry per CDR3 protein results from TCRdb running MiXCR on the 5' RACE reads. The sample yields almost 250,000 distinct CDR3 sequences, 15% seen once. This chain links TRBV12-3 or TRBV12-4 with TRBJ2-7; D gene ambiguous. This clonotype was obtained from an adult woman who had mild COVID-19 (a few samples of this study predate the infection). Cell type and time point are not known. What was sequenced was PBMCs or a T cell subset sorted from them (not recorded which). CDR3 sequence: CASRPYGSSYEQYF. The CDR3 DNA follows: TGTGCCAGCAGGCCTTACGGAAGCTCCTACGAGCAGTACTTC.